These T cell receptor beta chains were read from a single sample in a study of T cells after yellow fever vaccination. One entry per CDR3 protein, called by TCRdb with MiXCR from the 5' RACE reads. The table lists hundreds of thousands of distinct CDR3 sequences, approximately 13% of them singletons. The sequences come from PBMCs, collected on the day of the yellow fever booster vaccination. These receptors originate from a young man who received the YFV17D yellow fever vaccine. Each CDR3 is given with its conserved first and last residue.

V gene: TRBV27
J gene: TRBJ2-3
CDR3 protein: CAIRMRGRFADTQYF

V gene: TRBV20-1
J gene: TRBJ2-7
CDR3 protein: CSARRQGRTYEQYF

V gene: TRBV24-1
J gene: TRBJ2-1
CDR3 protein: CATSDPYHNEQFF

V gene: TRBV20-1
J gene: TRBJ1-3
CDR3 protein: CSASGRENTIYF

V gene: TRBV6-2/TRBV6-3
J gene: TRBJ2-7
CDR3 protein: CASSRRQETYEQYF

V gene: TRBV29-1
J gene: TRBJ2-5
CDR3 protein: CSVKTGHPSPETQYF

V gene: TRBV7-2
J gene: TRBJ2-4
CDR3 protein: CASSLGLAGNIQYF

V gene: TRBV5-1
J gene: TRBJ2-3
CDR3 protein: CASSLEPRADTQYF

V gene: TRBV5-1
J gene: TRBJ2-1
CDR3 protein: CASTTGGWYNEQFF

V gene: TRBV4-3
J gene: TRBJ2-2
CDR3 protein: CASSQSLTGVALFF

V gene: TRBV5-1
J gene: TRBJ2-1
CDR3 protein: CASSSRTGVGNEQFF

V gene: TRBV7-2
J gene: TRBJ2-7
CDR3 protein: CASSLVTGNDEQYF

V gene: TRBV5-1
J gene: TRBJ2-2
CDR3 protein: CASSLDLEGGELFF

V gene: TRBV20-1
J gene: TRBJ1-4
CDR3 protein: CSASPWEQREATNEKLFF

V gene: TRBV5-1
J gene: TRBJ2-7
CDR3 protein: CASSLSGASGGYEQYF

V gene: TRBV14
J gene: TRBJ1-6
CDR3 protein: CASSQRDFSPLHF

V gene: TRBV2
J gene: TRBJ2-7
CDR3 protein: CASSEAEFNEQYF

V gene: TRBV7-9
J gene: TRBJ2-3
CDR3 protein: CASSLLAKLADTQYF

V gene: TRBV5-1
J gene: TRBJ2-1
CDR3 protein: CASSLGSGGNEQFF

V gene: TRBV27
J gene: TRBJ2-5
CDR3 protein: CASSLPKSDTWTQYF